This T cell receptor (beta chain) was sequenced in a study of blood T cell repertoires in COVID-19. The wider study: Collection of acute and convalescent COVID-19 samples took place in the United States, Italy and Spain.

CDR3 length: 14 amino acids. V shed 8 bases, J shed 0 bases, and the junction held 6 bases outside the gene matches. From germline, CDR1 is MNHEY and CDR2 SVGEGT. In the authors' methods: Reference gene primer amplification gave estimated nucleated cell counts. The repertoire was sequenced with immunoSEQ multiplex PCR; TCRdb's copy has only in-frame clones and lacks some. That table is the source of V, J and clone size, and D and trimming were worked out from the DNA. The table shows roughly 190,000 clones, with about nine tenths occurring only once. This TCR derives from a woman aged 60 to 75 with COVID-19, enrolled during active disease. The rearrangement uses TRBV6-2 or TRBV6-3 and TRBJ2-7, with 8 bases that match TRBD2. Sequenced: peripheral blood. This CDR3 is CASGLAGPSYEQYF. The DNA of the CDR3 is TGTGCCAGCGGCCTAGCGGGCCCCTCCTACGAGCAGTACTTC.